The 10 T cell receptor beta chains below all came from one sample that was sequenced in a study of PD-L1 blockade in urothelial cancer. Produced via immunoSEQ multiplex PCR; TCRdb's table is partial and in-frame only. Of some 71,000 clones listed, approximately 84% are singletons. The sample's time point: pretreatment peripheral blood. The sequences come from PBMCs, collected around atezolizumab (anti-PD-L1) treatment. The receptors were sampled from a man aged 60 to 69 with urothelial cancer.

The rearrangement uses TRBV5-6 and TRBJ1-1, with 9 nucleotides matching TRBD1. Germline V lookup: CDR1 SGHDT, CDR2 YYEEEE. V was clipped by 4 bases and J by 1 base; unmatched bases: 11. The CDR3 runs to 17 residues. CDR3 bases: TGTGCCAGCAGCCCCGGGACAGGGATTGGGCGGAACACTGAAGCTTTCTTT. Protein: CASSPGTGIGRNTEAFF.

J is TRBJ2-2 and V is TRBV2; 7 positions match TRBD1. In germline, CDR1 is SNHLY, CDR2 FYNNEI. The CDR3 is 13 amino acids. V lost 6 bases and J lost 7; bases outside the gene matches: 5. CDR3 sequence reads: CASRGTDGGELFF. The CDR3 DNA sequence: TGTGCCAGCAGAGGGACAGATGGCGGGGAGCTGTTTTTT.

This rearrangement joins TRBV14 to TRBJ2-1; 7 bases are a match to TRBD2. Germline V gene data show CDR1 as SGHDN and CDR2 as FVKESK. The CDR3 runs to 14 residues. V was clipped by 1 base and J by 5 bases; unmatched bases: 2. In nucleotides, the CDR3 is TGTGCCAGCAGCCAAGGGGGGGGGAACAATGAGCAGTTCTTC. It translates to CASSQGGGNNEQFF.

The rearrangement joins TRBV7-8 to TRBJ1-2; 10 nucleotides align to TRBD1. The CDR3 loop spans 15 amino acids. CDR1 is SGHVS and CDR2 is FQNEAQ in the germline V gene. The J segment lost 4 bases and the V segment lost 4 bases, leaving 6 bases of the junction unmatched. CDR3 sequence: CASSSAGTGAYGYTF. DNA for the CDR3: TGTGCCAGCAGCTCAGCCGGGACAGGGGCCTATGGCTACACCTTC.

V gene TRBV7-6 combines with J gene TRBJ2-1, with 7 bases fitting TRBD2. Germline CDR1 and CDR2: SGHVS and FNYEAQ. The CDR3 runs 14 residues. With 5 bases clipped from V and 1 base from J, the junction kept 2 bases outside the gene matches. CDR3 sequence reads: CASSISGSYNEQFF. In nucleotides, the CDR3 is TGTGCCAGCAGCATTAGCGGGTCCTACAATGAGCAGTTCTTC.

The chain combines TRBV2 with TRBJ1-2; 10 nucleotides agree with TRBD1. Germline V gene lookup returns CDR1 SNHLY and CDR2 FYNNEI. V gave up 10 bases and J gave up 7 bases; unmatched junction bases: 6. CDR3 size: 12 residues. The CDR3 coding sequence is TGTGCCAATTCCGGGACAGGGGTTGGCTACACCTTC. This gives the protein CANSGTGVGYTF.

The chain joins TRBV27 to TRBJ2-1; D remains unclear. The CDR3 contains 14 residues. V shed 3 bases and J shed 0 bases, with 6 bases lying between them. Germline CDR1 and CDR2: MNHEY and SMNVEV (reference sequence). The CDR3 here is CASSFYSSYNEQFF. The CDR3 DNA is TGTGCCAGCAGTTTCTACAGCTCCTACAATGAGCAGTTCTTC.

The CDR3 nucleotides read TGTGCCAGCAGCTTAGGTCAGGCCCCTAGCAATCAGCCCCAGCATTTT. It translates to CASSLGQAPSNQPQHF. The chain joins TRBV7-3 to TRBJ1-5, with unresolved D. V shed 2 bases and J shed 0 bases, with 11 bases lying between them. Looked up from germline, CDR1 is SGHTA and CDR2 is FQGTGA. This CDR3 region has 16 residues.

This chain links TRBV19 with TRBJ2-7, with TRBD1 identical over 10 bases. This CDR3 has 15 residues. After removal of 4 bases from V and 6 bases from J, the junction contained 9 bases not matched to a gene. Germline CDR1 and CDR2: LNHDA and SQIVND (reference sequence). In DNA form, the CDR3 reads TGTGCCAGTAGTACCCTGCGACAGGGGGCTGGCGAGCAGTACTTC. Translation: CASSTLRQGAGEQYF.

The chain couples TRBV15 to TRBJ1-1; 8 bases are a match to TRBD1. The CDR3 has 16 amino acids. Unmatched junction bases numbered 8, after V lost 0 bases and J lost 5 bases. The germline V gene encodes CDR1 LNHNV and CDR2 YYDKDF (reference sequence). CDR3 sequence (DNA): TGTGCCACCAGCAGAGATAGAGCCAGGGGGCATACTGAAGCTTTCTTT. This encodes CATSRDRARGHTEAFF.